These 24 T cell receptor beta chains share one sample of origin, sequenced in a study of blood T cell repertoires in COVID-19. The repertoire was sequenced with immunoSEQ multiplex PCR; TCRdb's copy has only in-frame clones and lacks some. The sample comprises 400,000 or so clones, around 90% of which are singletons, and about 0.91% rests with the top ten. Input material: peripheral blood. Receptor source: a man aged 18 to 29 with COVID-19, enrolled during active disease.

This chain uses TRBV27 with TRBJ1-2, with TRBD1 identical over 8 bases. V lost 3 bases and J lost 1; bases outside the gene matches: 4. From germline, CDR1 is MNHEY and CDR2 SMNVEV (reference sequence). The CDR3 is 15 amino acids. The CDR3 here is CASSFGTGLNYGYTF. CDR3 DNA: TGTGCCAGCAGTTTCGGGACAGGCCTTAACTATGGCTACACCTTC.

The chain uses TRBV29-1 and TRBJ1-1; D gene unclear. Trimming removed 5 bases at V and 3 bases at J, with 10 bases between. CDR1 and CDR2 from the germline V gene are SQVTM and ANQGSEA. This CDR3 spans 12 amino acids. CDR3 amino acids: CSVKVGDTEAFF. The DNA of the CDR3 is TGCAGCGTTAAAGTCGGGGACACTGAAGCTTTCTTT.

The rearrangement links TRBV6-4 to TRBJ2-1; D may be TRBD1 (5 bases). CDR3 size: 15 residues. Germline-derived CDR1 and CDR2 are MRHNA and SNTAGT. V lost 2 bases, J lost 3 bases, and 11 bases lay in between. CDR3 in DNA: TGTGCCAGCAGTGACGGGCAGGGTGGCTACAATGAGCAGTTCTTC. It codes for CASSDGQGGYNEQFF.

V is TRBV29-1 and J is TRBJ1-1, with 7 bases identical to TRBD1. Trimming at V came to 5 bases and at J to 2 bases, leaving 8 bases not matched to a gene. The CDR3 is 14 amino acids. From germline, CDR1 is SQVTM and CDR2 ANQGSEA. CDR3 in amino acids: CSVRGLRANTEAFF. The CDR3 DNA reads as TGCAGCGTTAGGGGGCTCAGGGCCAACACTGAAGCTTTCTTT.

The chain uses TRBV7-6 and TRBJ1-2; 11 positions match TRBD1. CDR1 SGHVS and CDR2 FNYEAQ come from the germline V gene. J gave up 7 bases and V 4 bases, and 8 bases lay outside the gene matches. The CDR3 extends over 15 amino acids. CDR3 nucleotides: TGTGCCAGCAGCTCGGCCGGACAGGGGGCGAGTGGCTACACCTTC. Translated, it gives CASSSAGQGASGYTF.

Concerning this clone: This same CDR3 is encoded by further DNA sequences in the sample. CDR3 coding DNA: TGCAGCGTTGTAGGAGCGGGAGGCCCCACAGATACGCAGTATTTT. Amino acids: CSVVGAGGPTDTQYF. This sequence joins TRBV29-1 and TRBJ2-3; 9 nucleotides agree with TRBD2. This CDR3 contains 15 residues. Germline V CDR1 and CDR2: SQVTM, ANQGSEA. With 4 bases clipped from V and 2 bases from J, the junction kept 7 bases outside the gene matches.

V gene TRBV7-8 combines with J gene TRBJ1-3, with 9 bases lining up with TRBD1. The CDR3 totals 18 residues. V shed 4 bases, J shed 0 bases, and the junction held 10 bases outside the gene matches. Germline V gene lookup returns CDR1 SGHVS and CDR2 FQNEAQ. For the CDR3, the DNA is TGTGCCAGCAGCTCAGTCACCGGGACAGGGTTCTCTGGAAACACCATATATTTT. It translates to CASSSVTGTGFSGNTIYF.

The chain couples TRBV20-1 to TRBJ2-1; D unclear. This CDR3 has 10 amino acids. The V end was cut by 5 bases, the J end by 3 bases, with 2 bases between. Germline lookup yields CDR1 DFQATT and CDR2 SNEGSKA (reference sequence). The CDR3, as DNA: TGCAGTGCTCTCTACAATGAGCAGTTCTTC. Its translation: CSALYNEQFF.

This clone has only one observation. V usage is TRBV3-1 (or the pseudogene TRBV3-2) and J usage is TRBJ2-7; maybe TRBD2 (5 bases). The germline CDR1 and CDR2 sequences are LGHDT and YNNKEL (reference sequence). V lost 0 bases and J 2 bases, leaving 11 bases between the germline ends. This CDR3 contains 15 residues. Here the CDR3 DNA reads TGTGCCAGCAGCCAAGATCCGGGGTTCACCTACGAGCAGTACTTC. This encodes CASSQDPGFTYEQYF.

A single count supports this clone. The chain employs TRBV19 and TRBJ1-5, with D hard to call. V was shortened by 4 bases and J by 6 bases, with 16 bases between the two germline ends. CDR3 length equals 15 residues. Germline CDR1 LNHDA, CDR2 SQIVND (reference sequence). The CDR3 loop is CASSNRLGSGQPQHF. CDR3 bases: TGTGCCAGTAGTAACCGACTCGGTTCGGGTCAGCCCCAGCATTTT.

The chain recombines TRBV11-2 with TRBJ2-7, with TRBD2 identical over 7 bases. J gave up 4 bases and V 5 bases, and 8 bases lay outside the gene matches. The CDR3 totals 14 residues. Germline V lookup: CDR1 SGHAT, CDR2 FQNNGV. The CDR3 loop reads CASSAWDYPYEQYF. CDR3 sequence (DNA): TGTGCCAGCAGCGCCTGGGACTACCCTTACGAGCAGTACTTC. Combining the CDR3 with reference TRBV11-2 and TRBJ2-7 gives the whole variable domain EAGVAQSPRYKIIEKRQSVAFWCNPISGHATLYWYQQILGQGPKLLIQFQNNGVVDDSQLPKDRFSAERLKGVDSTLKIQPAKLEDSAVYLCASSAWDYPYEQYFGPGTRLTVT.

This clone was observed a single time. This rearrangement joins TRBV19 to TRBJ1-1, with D hard to call. Trimming took 5 bases from V and 0 from J, leaving 4 bases between them. The CDR3 contains 12 residues. The V gene's germline CDR1 is LNHDA and CDR2 SQIVND (reference sequence). The CDR3 reads CASSLLNTEAFF. Written as DNA, the CDR3 is TGTGCCAGTAGTCTACTGAACACTGAAGCTTTCTTT. Full variable domain (outside the CDR3, taken from reference TRBV19 and TRBJ1-1): DGGITQSPKYLFRKEGQNVTLSCEQNLNHDAMYWYRQDPGQGLRLIYYSQIVNDFQKGDIAEGYSVSREKKESFPLTVTSAQKNPTAFYLCASSLLNTEAFFGQGTRLTVV.

The genes are TRBV21-1 and TRBJ2-1; TRBD2, the table's D call, lacks a check against the DNA. TRBV21-1 is deemed a pseudogene. The CDR3 has 18 amino acids. In DNA, the CDR3 is TGTGCCAGCAGCAACCCCACTAGCGGGAGCCCCCCCTACAATGAGCAGTTCTTC. Encoded protein: CASSNPTSGSPPYNEQFF.

V and J are TRBV10-2 and TRBJ2-6; the match to TRBD2 covers 10 bases. The germline V gene encodes CDR1 WSHSY and CDR2 SAAADI. This CDR3 comprises 16 residues. V dropped 3 bases and J dropped 2; count of bases not matched to a gene: 1. The CDR3 region is CASSEGTSAGANVLTF. In DNA form, the CDR3 reads TGCGCCAGCAGTGAAGGGACTAGCGCTGGGGCCAACGTCCTGACTTTC.

The V call is TRBV19, the J call TRBJ1-4; 7 bases agree with TRBD1. This CDR3 contains 14 residues. Looked up from germline, CDR1 is LNHDA and CDR2 is SQIVND (reference sequence). With V trimmed by 5 bases and J by 8 bases, 8 bases remained unmatched. CDR3 sequence: CASSPRQGPEKLFF. CDR3 sequence (DNA): TGTGCCAGTAGTCCGCGACAGGGCCCCGAAAAACTGTTTTTT.

This chain connects TRBV3-1 (or the pseudogene TRBV3-2) to TRBJ2-7, with D maybe TRBD1 (5 bases). Per germline, CDR1 LGHDT and CDR2 YNNKEL (reference sequence). V lost 4 bases and J lost 3, with 16 bases in between. The CDR3 spans 15 residues. The CDR3 is CASSPGFLLLYEQYF. CDR3 nucleotides: TGTGCCAGCAGCCCAGGGTTTTTGCTTCTCTACGAGCAGTACTTC.

The chain joins TRBV18 to TRBJ1-3, with TRBD1 as a possible D gene (6 bases). The CDR3 length is 16 residues. Germline-derived CDR1 and CDR2 are KGHSH and LQKENI. V shed 1 base and J shed 0 bases, with 10 bases lying between them. The CDR3 nucleotides read TGTGCCAGCTCACCACTCGAGACAGGCTCTGGAAACACCATATATTTT. Protein product: CASSPLETGSGNTIYF.

The chain has TRBV6-5 and TRBJ2-7; tentatively, D is TRBD1 (7 bases). This CDR3 has 13 amino acids. Trimming stripped 7 bases from V and 6 bases from J, with 16 bases between. Germline CDR1 and CDR2: MNHEY and SVGAGI. This chain's CDR3 is CASKRQGGGEQYF. The CDR3 DNA reads TGTGCCAGCAAGCGACAGGGAGGCGGCGAGCAGTACTTC.

This clone came up once. This chain uses TRBV10-1 with TRBJ1-6; TRBD1 matches 10 bases. The ends lost 7 bases at V and 11 bases at J; junction bases unmatched: 11. The CDR3 length is 15 residues. Germline lookup yields CDR1 WNHNN and CDR2 SYGVQD (reference sequence). The CDR3 nucleotides are TGCGCCAGCATCAGAGGTGGGACAGGGGAGGCACCCCTCCACTTT. It translates to CASIRGGTGEAPLHF.

This clone was detected only a few times. J is TRBJ1-2 and V is TRBV5-8; 10 bases fit TRBD1. The CDR3 is made up of 16 amino acids. In germline, CDR1 is SGHTS, CDR2 YDEGEE. The J segment lost 5 bases and the V segment lost 4 bases, leaving 11 bases of the junction unmatched. The CDR3 spells CASSVAGTGVLYGYTF. In DNA form, the CDR3 reads TGTGCCAGCAGCGTTGCCGGGACAGGGGTCCTATATGGCTACACCTTC.

A note on this clone: The same CDR3 arises from other DNA sequences in this sample as well. V gene TRBV5-1 combines with J gene TRBJ2-3, with TRBD2 identical over 13 bases. CDR3 length equals 14 residues. The trim removed 4 bases at V and 6 bases at J, leaving 2 bases unmatched. CDR1 and CDR2 from the germline V gene are SGHRS and YFSETQ. The CDR3 is CASSLGLAGDTQYF. As DNA, the CDR3 is TGCGCCAGCAGCCTGGGACTAGCGGGGGATACGCAGTATTTT.

The chain joins TRBV6-5 to TRBJ2-2; no firm D call. Trimming removed 0 bases at V and 8 bases at J, with 4 bases between. Germline assignment: CDR1 MNHEY and CDR2 SVGAGI. The CDR3 is made up of 12 amino acids. CDR3 in DNA: TGTGCCAGCAGTTACTCCGGGGGGGAGCTGTTTTTT. This gives the protein CASSYSGGELFF.

This clone was recorded once. The chain couples TRBV2 to TRBJ2-1, with D perhaps TRBD1 (5 bases). This CDR3 spans 15 amino acids. Deletions cut 2 bases from V and 6 bases from J, with 14 bases between. Germline lookup yields CDR1 SNHLY and CDR2 FYNNEI. The CDR3 sequence is CASSEQGPLTNEQFF. The CDR3 DNA is TGTGCCAGCAGTGAACAGGGCCCCCTCACCAATGAGCAGTTCTTC.

The chain links TRBV19 to TRBJ2-6, with TRBD1 matching 8 bases. The CDR3 spans 17 residues. The germline V gene has CDR1 LNHDA and CDR2 SQIVND (reference sequence). Germline trimming cut 8 bases from V and 0 bases from J; bases unmatched to any gene: 9. As DNA, the CDR3 is TGTGCCAGTTCTGGACAGGGTAGGCCCTCTGGGGCCAACGTCCTGACTTTC. It specifies CASSGQGRPSGANVLTF. Supplemented by reference TRBV19 and TRBJ2-6, the full variable domain reads DGGITQSPKYLFRKEGQNVTLSCEQNLNHDAMYWYRQDPGQGLRLIYYSQIVNDFQKGDIAEGYSVSREKKESFPLTVTSAQKNPTAFYLCASSGQGRPSGANVLTFGAGSRLTVL.